This entry lists 9 T cell receptor beta chains sequenced from one sample in a study of T cell repertoires in cytomegalovirus infection. TCRdb used MiXCR to reprocess the reads, holding one entry per CDR3 protein. Of 150,000 to 200,000 distinct CDR3 sequences in the sample, roughly 14% were seen once. Material for sequencing was PBMCs. These receptors came from a human donor in good health (CMV status not recorded). Some clones in this sample may be carry-over from other donors' samples.

This clonotype was found a few times. The chain couples TRBV7-9 to TRBJ1-6, with TRBD1 matching 7 bases. V lost 5 bases and J lost 5; bases outside the gene matches: 9. This CDR3 is 16 amino acids long. Germline CDR1 SEHNR, CDR2 FQNEAQ (reference sequence). The CDR3, as DNA: TGTGCCAGCAGCCACCGCCGGGACAGAGATAATTCACCCCTCCACTTT. Amino acids: CASSHRRDRDNSPLHF.

In its sample, this clonotype was seen many times. The rearrangement joins TRBV12-3 or TRBV12-4 to TRBJ2-3, with 11 bases fitting TRBD2. The CDR3 contains 17 residues. J gave up 0 bases and V 6 bases, and 8 bases lay outside the gene matches. DNA of the CDR3: TGTGCCAGCAGCCCGATAGCGGGGGGGACAAGCACAGATACGCAGTATTTT. Translating gives CASSPIAGGTSTDTQYF.

This clonotype has a count of ten or more. The J gene is TRBJ2-7, the V gene TRBV6-1; 14 positions match TRBD2. CDR3 length equals 15 residues. In germline, CDR1 is MNHNS, CDR2 SASEGT. V shed 5 bases and J 7 bases; nucleotides not matched to a gene: 7. The CDR3 sequence: CASSSRLAGGPEQYF. The CDR3 region has the DNA TGTGCCAGCAGTTCCCGACTAGCGGGAGGGCCAGAGCAGTACTTC.

This clonotype was counted many times. V gene TRBV28 combines with J gene TRBJ1-2; D is possibly TRBD1 (5 bases). V shed 7 bases and J shed 4 bases, with 16 bases lying between them. Germline V gene lookup returns CDR1 MDHEN and CDR2 SYDVKM. CDR3 length: 14 amino acids. The CDR3, as DNA: TGTGCCAGCACCGCGACGGGGGGGAGCTATGGCTACACCTTC. Its protein is CASTATGGSYGYTF.

The V gene is TRBV27, the J gene TRBJ1-5, with D tentatively TRBD1 (5 bases). The CDR3 is made up of 15 amino acids. Germline loops: CDR1 MNHEY, CDR2 SMNVEV (reference sequence). Between the trimmed V and J ends, which lost 2 bases and 2 bases, there was a span of 10 bases. The CDR3, as DNA: TGTGCCAGCAGTTTAGTTCAGGGCCGCAATCAGCCCCAGCATTTT. Translation: CASSLVQGRNQPQHF.

This clonotype was seen at least ten times. The J gene is TRBJ1-4, the V gene TRBV7-8; D remains unclear. V dropped 2 bases and J dropped 5 bases, with 9 bases sitting between them. In germline, CDR1 is SGHVS, CDR2 FQNEAQ. The CDR3 runs to 14 residues. CDR3 nucleotide sequence: TGTGCCAGCAGCTTACGGCGGCGCAATGAAAAACTGTTTTTT. Protein: CASSLRRRNEKLFF.

There are many counts of this clonotype. The genes are TRBV7-2 and TRBJ1-2; D is perhaps TRBD1 (5 bases). CDR1 and CDR2 (germline): SGHTA, FQGNSA. The CDR3 consists of 14 residues. V lost 1 base and J 4 bases, leaving 10 bases between the germline ends. The CDR3 protein is CASSLDSGTYGYTF. CDR3 in DNA: TGTGCCAGCAGCTTAGACTCAGGGACCTATGGCTACACCTTC.

This clonotype was counted only a few times. The chain employs TRBV4-1 and TRBJ1-1; D is unclear. The CDR3 covers 15 residues. Germline CDR1 and CDR2: MGHRA and YSYEKL. Trimming took 5 bases from V and 4 from J, leaving 17 bases between them. For the CDR3, the DNA is TGCGCCAGCAGCTTATCTAGGTCCGTAGCCACTGAAGCTTTCTTT. Residues: CASSLSRSVATEAFF.

The rearrangement links TRBV29-1 to TRBJ2-7; 8 nucleotides agree with TRBD2. CDR1 SQVTM and CDR2 ANQGSEA come from the germline V gene. Trimming cost V 6 bases and J 5 bases; bases outside gene matches: 12. The CDR3 is 14 amino acids. The CDR3 reads CSVIISGKIHEQYF. The CDR3 DNA is TGCAGCGTAATAATTAGCGGGAAAATCCACGAGCAGTACTTC.